This section outlines one T cell receptor (beta chain) sequence together with its context. Antigen unknown. This record belongs to a study of beta chain features in type 1 diabetes. Study observations and caveats: In the patient group, naive, central memory and Treg TCRB repertoires seemed more alike than in the healthy donor group.

CDR1 is MGHDK, CDR2 SYGVNS, per germline. Trimming stripped 4 bases from V and 9 bases from J, with 16 bases between. The CDR3 runs 13 residues. The isolated RNA, all of it, was reverse transcribed, so expressed TCRB transcripts were what got sequenced. Deep immunoSEQ sequencing covered naive, central memory and regulatory T cell samples. TCRdb keeps only in-frame clones here, not all; method: immunoSEQ multiplex PCR. This repertoire shows 220,000 or so clones, around 68% found once; its top ten account for around 0.057%. The clonotype comes from a young man in good health. J is TRBJ2-7 and V is TRBV25-1; TRBD1 might be the D (6 bases). Sequenced sample: naive CD4+ T cells from blood. CDR3 nucleotides: TGTGCCAGCAGTGCCGCAGGGGCGGATGGGCAGTACTTC. Protein product: CASSAAGADGQYF.